One and the same sample provided the 4 T cell receptor beta chains below, sequenced in a study of blood T cell repertoires in COVID-19. Sequencing used immunoSEQ multiplex PCR; TCRdb keeps in-frame clones, though not all of them. Of 15,000 to 20,000 clones detected, 70% to 85% appear once; the ten largest clones hold 5.5% to 7%. Specimen: peripheral blood. The receptors come from a human donor in a cohort sampled during active COVID-19.

The count of this clone is one. The rearrangement links TRBV6-2 or TRBV6-3 to TRBJ1-1, with D unclear. CDR1 is MNHEY, CDR2 SVGEGT, per germline. This CDR3 region has 14 residues. V dropped 2 bases and J dropped 4 bases, with 11 bases sitting between them. CDR3: CASSYPAFSTEAFF. In DNA, the CDR3 is TGTGCCAGCAGTTACCCCGCTTTTAGCACTGAAGCTTTCTTT.

The rearrangement links TRBV27 to TRBJ2-7, with 7 bases aligning to TRBD2. CDR1 and CDR2 from the germline V gene are MNHEY and SMNVEV (reference sequence). The CDR3 contains 15 residues. Unmatched junction bases numbered 6, after V lost 0 bases and J lost 4 bases. CDR3 nucleotide sequence: TGTGCCAGCAGTTTATCGGGGAGGGGCAGGTACGAGCAGTACTTC. The encoded protein is CASSLSGRGRYEQYF.

V is TRBV19 and J is TRBJ2-2, with 9 bases aligning to TRBD2. The junction had 8 bases not matched to a gene; V was cut back by 6 bases and J by 6 bases. CDR1 and CDR2 (germline): LNHDA, SQIVND (reference sequence). The CDR3 consists of 15 residues. This CDR3 reads CASRGLAGVAGELFF. The CDR3 bases are TGTGCCAGTAGGGGATTAGCGGGAGTGGCCGGGGAGCTGTTTTTT.

The chain uses TRBV25-1 and TRBJ2-2, with TRBD2 matching over 7 bases. Trimming removed 5 bases from V and 5 bases from J; junction bases left unmatched: 14. Germline assignment: CDR1 MGHDK and CDR2 SYGVNS. The CDR3 totals 17 residues. This CDR3 is CASSPNSGGSKTGELFF. CDR3 sequence (DNA): TGTGCCAGCAGTCCGAATAGCGGCGGGAGTAAGACCGGGGAGCTGTTTTTT. The full variable domain, its missing parts supplied by reference TRBV25-1 and TRBJ2-2, is EADIYQTPRYLVIGTGKKITLECSQTMGHDKMYWYQQDPGMELHLIHYSYGVNSTEKGDLSSESTVSRIRTEHFPLTLESARPSHTSQYLCASSPNSGGSKTGELFFGEGSRLTVL.